The next 7 T cell receptor beta chains were all read from a single sample in a study of control samples from healthy donors and cancer patients. Profiling relied on immunoSEQ multiplex PCR, and the TCRdb table lists in-frame clones only, not all of them. The table records approximately 53,000 clones, 80% to 95% of them present only once. Sequenced material: PBMCs. All receptors come from a man under 40 with colorectal cancer.

The table lists this clone with a count of one. This chain links TRBV13 with TRBJ1-2; perhaps TRBD1 as D (5 bases). The CDR3 contains 13 residues. Germline V gene lookup returns CDR1 PRHDT and CDR2 FYEKMQ (reference sequence). The V end was cut by 5 bases, the J end by 10 bases, with 17 bases between. The DNA for the CDR3 is TGTGCCAGCAGCGCGGGACGTGGTAGTGACTACACCTTC. Protein: CASSAGRGSDYTF.

The chain has TRBV6-1 and TRBJ2-7; TRBD1 matches 10 bases. CDR3 length: 13 residues. V lost 1 base to trimming and J lost 6 bases; unmatched junction nucleotides: 0. Germline V CDR1 and CDR2: MNHNS, SASEGT. As DNA, the CDR3 is TGTGCCAGCAGTGAAGGGGACAGGGGCGAGCAGTACTTC. It yields the protein CASSEGDRGEQYF.

The V call is TRBV27, the J call TRBJ2-3; tentatively, D is TRBD2 (5 bases). The CDR3 covers 12 residues. Trimming cost V 5 bases and J 11 bases, with 14 bases left between them. The germline gives CDR1 MNHEY, CDR2 SMNVEV (reference sequence). The CDR3 sequence: CASSPLGVEQYF. DNA for the CDR3: TGTGCCAGCAGTCCCCTCGGGGTGGAGCAGTATTTT.

This clone has a single count. V usage is TRBV19 and J usage is TRBJ1-1; TRBD1 agrees at 7 bases. The V and J ends lost 0 bases and 1 base, in that order; junction bases with no gene match: 11. CDR1 LNHDA and CDR2 SQIVND come from the germline V gene (reference sequence). The CDR3 has 18 amino acids. For the CDR3, the DNA is TGTGCCAGTAGTATAGATGCCGTTGAGGGACAGCCGAACACTGAAGCTTTCTTT. Translating gives CASSIDAVEGQPNTEAFF.

J is TRBJ2-7 and V is TRBV20-1; D could derive from TRBD1 or TRBD2 (7 bases each). V was cut by 3 bases and J by 5 bases, with 20 bases left in between. The germline V gene has CDR1 DFQATT and CDR2 SNEGSKA (reference sequence). This CDR3 comprises 15 residues. The CDR3 region has the DNA TGCAGTGCTAGTCCCTGGGAGGGGGCGCGGGACGAGCAGTACTTC. It codes for CSASPWEGARDEQYF.

This clone was seen only once. The DNA for the CDR3 is TGTGCCAGCAGCCTTGGACTGGCGACCTACGAGCAGTACTTC. It translates to CASSLGLATYEQYF. The chain recombines TRBV11-2 with TRBJ2-7; perhaps TRBD2 as D (5 bases). Trimming removed 5 bases from V and 2 bases from J, with 13 bases in between. The germline gives CDR1 SGHAT, CDR2 FQNNGV. The CDR3 contains 14 residues.

J is TRBJ1-1 and V is TRBV6-5; unclear D gene. V gave up 6 bases and J gave up 2 bases, with 16 bases separating them. The CDR3 totals 15 residues. Per germline, CDR1 MNHEY and CDR2 SVGAGI. In nucleotides, the CDR3 is TGTGCCAGCAGGGACCCCGGGAGAGTTAACACTGAAGCTTTCTTT. Its translation is CASRDPGRVNTEAFF.